This is a list of T cell receptor beta chains from one sample in a study of OX40 agonist ivuxolimab in advanced cancers. Produced via immunoSEQ multiplex PCR; TCRdb's table is partial and in-frame only. The sample holds 85,000 to 100,000 clones, 94% seen once. The sample consisted of CD4+ or CD8+ T cells sorted from blood, taken in a trial of the OX40 agonist ivuxolimab. The source is an adult with an advanced solid tumor such as melanoma, head and neck, liver or kidney cancer. Each CDR3 is given with its conserved first and last residue. D genes are given only for firm matches. The size entry is marked missing in some rows and otherwise reads once, few, many or a size class.

clone_size cdr3_length d_call j_call v_call cdr3_nt cdr3_aa
NA 16 TRBD2 TRBJ2-7 TRBV28 TGTGCCAGCACCGTTGTCGGGACTAGTGCTTACTACGAGCAGTACTTC CASTVVGTSAYYEQYF
NA 12 NA TRBJ2-7 TRBV6-6 TGTGCCAGCAGTTACCCCGGTGGGGAGCAGTACTTC CASSYPGGEQYF
NA 16 TRBD2 TRBJ2-1 TRBV30 TGTGCCTGGAGTAAGTGGACCGGGACTAGCTCCGCTGAGCAGTTCTTC CAWSKWTGTSSAEQFF
NA 12 NA TRBJ1-2 TRBV19 TGTGCCAGTAGGCAAAATAACTATGGCTACACCTTC CASRQNNYGYTF
once 14 NA TRBJ2-1 TRBV7-2 TGTGCCACGACTGGAGGCGATCCCTACAATGAGCAGTTCTTC CATTGGDPYNEQFF
NA 16 TRBD2 TRBJ2-1 TRBV7-3 TGTGCCAGCAGCCCCGTAACTAGCGGGAGTAAGAATGAGCAGTTCTTC CASSPVTSGSKNEQFF
NA 13 NA TRBJ2-2 TRBV2 TGTGCCAGCAGCGGGCTCTTGAGCGGGGAGCTGTTTTTT CASSGLLSGELFF
NA 18 NA TRBJ1-5 TRBV7-5 TGTGCCAGAAGCAAGCGGGTCCCACTCGCGGGTGGCAATCAGCCCCAGCATTTT CARSKRVPLAGGNQPQHF
once 11 NA TRBJ2-5 TRBV29-1 TGCAGCTTCCGGTCCCAAGAGACCCAGTACTTC CSFRSQETQYF
NA 13 NA TRBJ1-2 TRBV5-4 TGTGCCAGCAGCTTGGGGGATAACTATGGCTACACCTTC CASSLGDNYGYTF
once 17 NA TRBJ1-3 TRBV9 TGTGCCAGCAGCGTAGAAGCGGGCGGCGTCTCTGGAAACACCATATATTTT CASSVEAGGVSGNTIYF
NA 14 NA TRBJ2-2 TRBV7-7 TGTGCTAGCAGGATAGGGGAGAGCACCGGGGAGCTGTTTTTT CASRIGESTGELFF
NA 15 NA TRBJ2-3 TRBV19 TGTGCCAGTAGTATACGGGGCTTGACCACAGATACGCAGTATTTT CASSIRGLTTDTQYF
NA 15 NA TRBJ1-2 TRBV6-5 TGTGCCAGCAGTTACTCCCCCATGGGTGCCAATGGCTACACCTTC CASSYSPMGANGYTF
NA 14 NA TRBJ1-1 TRBV7-8 TGTGCCAGCAGCTTAGGGGGGGGAATCACTGAAGCTTTCTTT CASSLGGGITEAFF
NA 13 NA TRBJ1-4 TRBV4-1 TGCGCCAGCAGCGAGGGGGTTCGAGAAAAACTGTTTTTT CASSEGVREKLFF
NA 18 NA TRBJ1-2 TRBV4-3 TGCGCCAGCAGCCAAGATCAAAGCGGGGGCGGCAGGGTGTCCGGCTACACCTTC CASSQDQSGGGRVSGYTF
NA 13 NA TRBJ1-5 TRBV6-4 TGTGCCAGCAGTGACGGCCGAGATCAGCCCCAGCATTTT CASSDGRDQPQHF
NA 16 TRBD1 TRBJ2-4 TRBV18 TGTGCCAGCTCACCACCTGGACAGGGGGCCAAAAACATTCAGTACTTC CASSPPGQGAKNIQYF
NA 15 NA TRBJ1-3 TRBV7-3 TGTGCCAGCAGCTTAACAGGGTTGACGGGAAACACCATATATTTT CASSLTGLTGNTIYF
NA 14 TRBD1 TRBJ2-7 TRBV5-4 TGTGCCAGCAGCTCCACAGGGGCCTCCTACGAGCAGTACTTC CASSSTGASYEQYF
once 13 NA TRBJ2-5 TRBV10-3 TGTGCCATCAGTGGTCGGCTACAAGAGACCCAGTACTTC CAISGRLQETQYF